Below are 4 T cell receptor beta chains sequenced from a single sample in a study of kidney transplant recipient with SARS-CoV-2 infection. MiXCR was run by TCRdb on the reads, yielding one entry per CDR3 protein. The sample shows some 220,000 distinct CDR3 sequences, 29% of them seen only once. Sequenced here: a blood sample, sampled at baseline and around day 120 from a kidney transplant recipient. These receptors originate from a young adult male patient who had COVID-19 and was a kidney transplant recipient. Some T cells may have come from the graft donor.

The chain joins TRBV10-1 to TRBJ1-2; weak D call: TRBD1 (5 bases). The CDR3 spans 17 residues. CDR1 is WNHNN, CDR2 SYGVQD, per germline (reference sequence). With 5 bases removed from V and 4 bases from J, the gap between germline ends came to 23 bases. CDR3 coding DNA: TGCGCCAGCAGTATGGGGCGAAGATCGCGAAAGACCTATGGCTACACCTTC. Translating gives CASSMGRRSRKTYGYTF.

This chain links TRBV10-2 with TRBJ1-1; maybe TRBD1 (5 bases). V lost 4 bases and J lost 6, with 12 bases in between. This CDR3 region has 13 residues. Germline lookup yields CDR1 WSHSY and CDR2 SAAADI. The CDR3 here is CASSGQRGAEAFF. CDR3 DNA: TGCGCCAGCAGTGGGCAACGGGGGGCTGAAGCTTTCTTT.

This clonotype was counted ten times or more. The chain links TRBV19 to TRBJ1-5; D is undetermined. V was trimmed by 1 base and J by 0 bases, leaving 10 bases between them. The CDR3 consists of 16 residues. Germline values: CDR1 LNHDA, CDR2 SQIVND (reference sequence). The CDR3 DNA reads as TGTGCCAGTAGTATAGTACCCCAACATAGCAATCAGCCCCAGCATTTT. It translates to CASSIVPQHSNQPQHF.

This clonotype was counted many times. The CDR3 nucleotides are TGTGCCACCAGCTGGGAGGGAAGGTGTGGAAAGACCTATGGCTACACCTTC. It yields the protein CATSWEGRCGKTYGYTF. This chain joins TRBV15 and TRBJ1-2; D is ambiguous. Germline V gene sequence: CDR1 LNHNV, CDR2 YYDKDF (reference sequence). The CDR3 has 17 residues. The V end lost 5 bases, the J end lost 4 bases, and 23 bases lay between the germline ends. Together with reference TRBV15 and TRBJ1-2, the CDR3 gives the full variable domain: DAMVIQNPRYQVTQFGKPVTLSCSQTLNHNVMYWYQQKSSQAPKLLFHYYDKDFNNEADTPDNFQSRRPNTSFCFLDIRSPGLGDTAMYLCATSWEGRCGKTYGYTFGSGTRLTVV.